The rows below give T cell receptor beta chains drawn from one sample of a study of T-cell reconstitution after alpha-beta-depleted transplantation in children. TCRdb analysed the PCR reads with MiXCR anew, one entry per CDR3 protein. The sample has about 580,000 distinct CDR3 sequences, under 30% seen once. The specimen comprised PBMCs, mostly from graft donor cells, sampled 360 days after TCRalphabeta/CD19-depleted stem cell transplant. All receptors come from a boy younger than two who had a stem cell transplant for acute myeloid leukemia, so the T cells may come from the graft donor. The CDR3 runs from the conserved cysteine through the conserved F or W. Each record gives: CDR3 protein, CDR3 DNA, V gene, J gene, D gene, clone size. D genes are given only for firm matches. Clone size is not always given. Where it is, it says once, few, many or a class for expanded clones.

CAISESTSGVNEQFF	TGTGCCATCAGTGAGTCCACTAGCGGGGTCAATGAGCAGTTCTTC	TRBV10-3	TRBJ2-1	TRBD2	few
CASSLFGSQETQYF	TGTGCCAGCAGCTTGTTCGGGTCCCAAGAGACCCAGTACTTC	TRBV5-6	TRBJ2-5	NA	many
CASSYSRRGGSNEQFF	TGTGCCAGCAGTTACTCGAGACGGGGGGGTAGCAATGAGCAGTTCTTC	TRBV6-5	TRBJ2-1	TRBD2	few
CASSLVGGPGNQPQHF	TGTGCCAGCAGCTTAGTCGGGGGGCCGGGCAATCAGCCCCAGCATTTT	TRBV7-8	TRBJ1-5	NA	NA
CASSQDQRRVTDTQYF	TGTGCCAGCAGCCAAGATCAACGCAGGGTCACAGATACGCAGTATTTT	TRBV3-1	TRBJ2-3	NA	many
CAWSVPSLTYNEQFF	TGTGCCTGGAGTGTCCCCTCCTTAACCTACAATGAGCAGTTCTTC	TRBV30	TRBJ2-1	NA	few
CASSSIPPSGGHEQYF	TGTGCCAGCAGTTCTATCCCCCCTAGCGGGGGACACGAGCAGTACTTC	TRBV27	TRBJ2-7	TRBD2	NA
CATSRDDLLYGYTF	TGTGCCACCAGCAGGGACGACTTGCTCTATGGCTACACCTTC	TRBV15	TRBJ1-2	NA	many
CASSPPGGQETQYF	TGTGCCAGCAGTCCCCCAGGGGGCCAAGAGACCCAGTACTTC	TRBV12-3/TRBV12-4	TRBJ2-5	TRBD1	NA
CSASPGLLNYGYTF	TGCAGTGCTAGTCCGGGACTCCTTAACTATGGCTACACCTTC	TRBV20-1	TRBJ1-2	NA	NA
CASSLKTRNTEAFF	TGTGCCAGCAGCTTGAAGACCAGAAACACTGAAGCTTTCTTT	TRBV5-5	TRBJ1-1	NA	few
CASSQDGSSPNIQYF	TGTGCCAGCAGCCAAGATGGGTCTAGTCCAAACATTCAGTACTTC	TRBV14	TRBJ2-4	NA	NA
CSACHPGTGNNEQFF	TGCAGTGCTTGCCATCCCGGGACAGGGAACAATGAGCAGTTCTTC	TRBV20-1	TRBJ2-1	TRBD1	many
CASSYSTGLGGTQYF	TGTGCCAGCAGTTACTCGACCGGACTTGGGGGGACCCAGTACTTC	TRBV6-5	TRBJ2-5	NA	NA
CASSDHRGEQFF	TGTGCCAGCAGCGACCACAGGGGTGAGCAGTTCTTC	TRBV9	TRBJ2-1	TRBD1	NA
CSARPGQGYTEAFF	TGCAGTGCTAGACCGGGACAGGGATACACTGAAGCTTTCTTT	TRBV20-1	TRBJ1-1	TRBD1	few
CATGLGSGEQFF	TGTGCCACCGGACTAGGCTCTGGCGAGCAGTTCTTC	TRBV2	TRBJ2-1	TRBD2	many
CASSPDWDTEAFF	TGTGCCAGCAGCCCCGACTGGGACACTGAAGCTTTCTTT	TRBV7-9	TRBJ1-1	NA	few
CASTPPGSYEQYF	TGTGCCAGCACCCCCCCAGGTTCCTACGAGCAGTACTTC	TRBV12-3/TRBV12-4	TRBJ2-7	NA	NA
CASTYDRLSYNEQFF	TGTGCCAGCACCTACGACCGACTCTCCTACAATGAGCAGTTCTTC	TRBV6-5	TRBJ2-1	NA	few
CSATGGLETQYF	TGCAGTGCGACGGGGGGGCTGGAGACCCAGTACTTC	TRBV20-1	TRBJ2-5	TRBD2	NA
CASSFPRPGGNTEAFF	TGTGCCAGCAGTTTCCCCCGCCCAGGGGGGAACACTGAAGCTTTCTTT	TRBV12-3/TRBV12-4	TRBJ1-1	TRBD1	NA
CASSLFLGTSDYEQFF	TGTGCCAGCAGCTTATTTCTAGGGACTAGCGACTATGAGCAGTTCTTC	TRBV11-2	TRBJ2-1	TRBD2	many
CSAERGTSLAEQFF	TGCAGTGCTGAGCGGGGTACGAGTCTTGCTGAGCAGTTCTTC	TRBV20-1	TRBJ2-1	TRBD2	many
CATSSYTFSGANVLTF	TGTGCCACCAGCAGTTACACCTTCTCTGGGGCCAACGTCCTGACTTTC	TRBV15	TRBJ2-6	NA	few
CASSYSGRLSNQPQHF	TGTGCCAGCAGTTACTCGGGAAGACTTAGCAATCAGCCCCAGCATTTT	TRBV6-2/TRBV6-3	TRBJ1-5	NA	many
CASRGGQGHNYGYTF	TGTGCCAGCAGGGGGGGCCAGGGGCATAACTATGGCTACACCTTC	TRBV25-1	TRBJ1-2	NA	few
CSAFGQGTDTQYF	TGCAGTGCTTTCGGACAGGGAACAGATACGCAGTATTTT	TRBV20-1	TRBJ2-3	TRBD1	few
CASMGSLSYEQYF	TGTGCCAGCATGGGAAGTCTCTCCTACGAGCAGTACTTC	TRBV6-6	TRBJ2-7	NA	NA
CASSLGRGNSPLHF	TGTGCCAGCAGTTTGGGTAGAGGTAATTCACCCCTCCACTTT	TRBV12-3/TRBV12-4	TRBJ1-6	NA	few
CSVGVGYNEQFF	TGCAGCGTGGGGGTAGGGTACAATGAGCAGTTCTTC	TRBV29-1	TRBJ2-1	NA	NA
CAISTGTGLWDETQYF	TGTGCCATCAGCACCGGGACAGGTCTTTGGGATGAGACCCAGTACTTC	TRBV10-3	TRBJ2-5	TRBD1	NA
CSARDRGEKVSGNTIYF	TGCAGTGCTAGAGATCGGGGGGAAAAGGTCTCTGGAAACACCATATATTTT	TRBV20-1	TRBJ1-3	NA	few
CASSFRDRVGEAFF	TGTGCCAGCAGCTTCCGGGACAGGGTAGGGGAAGCTTTCTTT	TRBV13	TRBJ1-1	TRBD1	many
CASSPPSGGAWAFF	TGTGCCAGCAGTCCACCTTCAGGGGGCGCGTGGGCTTTCTTT	TRBV6-1	TRBJ1-1	TRBD1	few
CASSFGGRPRGADTQYF	TGTGCCAGCAGTTTTGGGGGGAGACCCCGAGGGGCAGATACGCAGTATTTT	TRBV28	TRBJ2-3	NA	NA
CSAGRAPVPAEQFF	TGCAGTGCTGGACGGGCTCCGGTCCCGGCTGAGCAGTTCTTC	TRBV20-1	TRBJ2-1	NA	many
CASSLAGANPYNEQFF	TGCGCCAGCAGCTTGGCCGGCGCTAACCCCTACAATGAGCAGTTCTTC	TRBV5-1	TRBJ2-1	NA	many
CASSLSGTAYNQPQHF	TGTGCCAGCAGTCTATCCGGGACAGCTTACAATCAGCCCCAGCATTTT	TRBV6-1	TRBJ1-5	TRBD1	many
CASSLVGGGHQF	TGCGCCAGCAGCTTGGTCGGGGGAGGCCACCAATTT	TRBV5-1	TRBJ1-1	NA	NA
CASSFSRDEVQETQYF	TGTGCCAGCAGTTTCTCCAGGGATGAGGTACAAGAGACCCAGTACTTC	TRBV28	TRBJ2-5	NA	many
CASSQEASVYIQYF	TGCGCCAGCAGCCAAGAGGCTAGCGTGTACATTCAGTACTTC	TRBV4-3	TRBJ2-4	NA	NA
CSAPLPGRGTEAFF	TGCAGTGCCCCCCTCCCGGGCAGGGGGACTGAAGCTTTCTTT	TRBV20-1	TRBJ1-1	TRBD1	few
CASSSAGGSPLHF	TGTGCCAGCAGTTCGGCCGGTGGTTCACCCCTCCACTTT	TRBV27	TRBJ1-6	NA	few
CASSRDRGNYGYTF	TGTGCCAGCAGCCGGGACAGGGGAAACTATGGCTACACCTTC	TRBV7-2	TRBJ1-2	TRBD1	many
CASSYGGGTSPPRVSQYF	TGTGCCAGCAGTTACGGAGGGGGGACTTCACCCCCTCGGGTGTCCCAGTACTTC	TRBV6-5	TRBJ2-5	NA	many
CASSLLYPGQSNSPLHF	TGTGCCAGCAGTTTATTATACCCGGGACAGAGTAATTCACCCCTCCACTTT	TRBV28	TRBJ1-6	TRBD1	NA
CASSLDSQGGSREQYF	TGCGCCAGCAGCTTGGACTCGCAGGGTGGGTCGAGGGAGCAGTACTTC	TRBV5-1	TRBJ2-7	NA	NA
CSKQGGGETQYF	TGCAGTAAACAGGGGGGGGGAGAGACCCAGTACTTC	TRBV20-1	TRBJ2-5	NA	few
CASSRVVDTQYF	TGTGCCAGCAGCCGGGTCGTGGATACGCAGTATTTT	TRBV7-2	TRBJ2-3	NA	NA
CASRPERVSSYNEQFF	TGTGCCAGCAGGCCGGAGAGGGTCAGCTCCTACAATGAGCAGTTCTTC	TRBV7-8	TRBJ2-1	NA	NA